This T cell receptor (beta chain) stems from a study of blood T cell repertoires in COVID-19. Study at large: Samples came from the United States, Italy and Spain, spanning acute and convalescent COVID-19.

V was pared by 4 bases and J by 2 bases, with 12 bases of the junction left unmatched. Germline lookup yields CDR1 MNHEY and CDR2 SVGEGT. The CDR3 has 17 amino acids. This clone was counted between two and nine times. The method was immunoSEQ multiplex PCR; TCRdb's version includes in-frame clones alone and lacks a portion of them. Of over 120,000 clones listed, around 84% were seen once; the top ten hold more than 8.5%. What was sequenced was peripheral blood. The chain carries TRBV6-2 or TRBV6-3 and TRBJ2-3; 7 bases match TRBD1. This receptor was obtained from a man in his sixties with active or convalescent COVID-19. CDR3 coding DNA: TGTGCCAGCAGTTCCGCGAACCGGGACAGCACCACAGATACGCAGTATTTT. Translation gives CASSSANRDSTTDTQYF.